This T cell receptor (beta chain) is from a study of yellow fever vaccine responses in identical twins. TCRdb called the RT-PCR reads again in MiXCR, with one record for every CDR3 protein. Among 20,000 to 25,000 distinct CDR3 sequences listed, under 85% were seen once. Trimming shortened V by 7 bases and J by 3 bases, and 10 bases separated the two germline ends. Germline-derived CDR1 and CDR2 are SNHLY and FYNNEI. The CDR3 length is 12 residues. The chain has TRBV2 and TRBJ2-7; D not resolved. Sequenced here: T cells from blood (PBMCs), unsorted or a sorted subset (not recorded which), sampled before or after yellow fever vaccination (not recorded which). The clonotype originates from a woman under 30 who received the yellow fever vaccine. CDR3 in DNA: TGTGCCAGCATAGACAAGATCTACGAGCAGTACTTC. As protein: CASIDKIYEQYF. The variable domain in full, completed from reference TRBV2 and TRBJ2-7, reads EPEVTQTPSHQVTQMGQEVILRCVPISNHLYFYWYRQILGQKVEFLVSFYNNEISEKSEIFDDQFSVERPDGSNFTLKIRSTKLEDSAMYFCASIDKIYEQYFGPGTRLTVT.